The present TCR beta chain was sequenced within a study of technical replicates of blood from several donors. Data came from immunoSEQ multiplex PCR; TCRdb stores just in-frame clones and leaves some out. The sample records tens of thousands of clones, about 88% being singletons. The TCR originated in a human donor in good health. Some clones in this sample may be carry-over from other donors' samples. Sequenced input: PBMCs.

The CDR3 loop is CASSTAEGAKNIQYF. The CDR3 DNA reads as TGTGCCAGTAGTACCGCGGAGGGGGCCAAAAACATTCAGTACTTC. The chain joins TRBV19 to TRBJ2-4, with D perhaps TRBD2 (6 bases). The CDR3 covers 15 residues. Trimming pared 4 bases from V and 1 base from J, leaving 11 bases between. CDR1 LNHDA and CDR2 SQIVND come from the germline V gene (reference sequence).